Sequencing of this T cell receptor beta chain was carried out in a study of Graves' ophthalmopathy and Graves' hyperthyroidism. Study-wide results and limits: Blood shared most expanded thyroid clonotypes above 0.001 frequency.

The table lists this clonotype with many counts. Its antigen is not known. For repertoire sequencing, the TCR beta CDR3 regions were amplified from RNA transcripts. Second-round multiplex PCR came after first-round RT-PCR with HTBI primers. TCRdb fed the multiplex PCR reads into MiXCR, producing one record per CDR3 protein. The table has about 420,000 distinct CDR3 sequences, roughly 21% seen once. V shed 2 bases, J shed 2 bases, and the junction held 5 bases outside the gene matches. Germline V gene data show CDR1 as DFQATT and CDR2 as SNEGSKA (reference sequence). The CDR3 loop spans 14 amino acids. The chain employs TRBV20-1 and TRBJ1-1, with TRBD1 matching over 7 bases. Sequencing used peripheral blood. The sequence was collected from a woman between 18 and 29 years old with stable Graves' hyperthyroidism. The CDR3 here is CSARPTGANTEAFF. CDR3 bases: TGCAGTGCTAGACCTACAGGGGCCAACACTGAAGCTTTCTTT.